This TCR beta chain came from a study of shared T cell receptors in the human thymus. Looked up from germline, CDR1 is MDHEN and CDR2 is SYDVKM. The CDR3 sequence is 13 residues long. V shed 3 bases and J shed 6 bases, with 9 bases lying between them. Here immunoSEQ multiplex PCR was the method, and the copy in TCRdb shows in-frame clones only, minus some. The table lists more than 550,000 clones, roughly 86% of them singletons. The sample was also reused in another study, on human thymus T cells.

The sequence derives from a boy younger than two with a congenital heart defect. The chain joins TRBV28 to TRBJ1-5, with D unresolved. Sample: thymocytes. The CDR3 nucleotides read TGTGCCAGCAGTTTTGCGGGGTCTCAGCCCCAGCATTTT. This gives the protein CASSFAGSQPQHF.